One and the same sample provided the 25 T cell receptor beta chains below, sequenced in a study of control samples from healthy donors and cancer patients. Here immunoSEQ multiplex PCR was the method, and the copy in TCRdb shows in-frame clones only, minus some. The data hold approximately 150,000 clones, with 75% to 95% observed a single time. Sequenced input: blood. These receptors all come from a man aged 25 to 40 in good health.

The rearrangement links TRBV24-1 to TRBJ2-3; 11 nucleotides match TRBD1. The CDR3 is 18 residues long. J lost 4 bases, V lost 3 bases, and 11 bases had no gene match. Germline-derived CDR1 and CDR2 are KGHDR and SFDVKD. CDR3 protein: CATSDPYRDRGSADTQYF. The DNA for the CDR3 is TGTGCCACCAGTGATCCGTATCGGGACAGGGGGTCGGCAGATACGCAGTATTTT.

V and J are TRBV10-3 and TRBJ2-7, with D possibly matching TRBD1 (6 bases). Germline CDR1 ENHRY, CDR2 SYGVKD. V was trimmed by 0 bases and J by 7 bases, leaving 19 bases between them. The CDR3 is 16 residues long. The CDR3: CAISESAQGQYGEQYF. DNA for the CDR3: TGTGCCATCAGTGAGTCAGCACAGGGCCAGTATGGAGAGCAGTACTTC.

V and J are TRBV20-1 and TRBJ1-2, with D maybe TRBD1 (5 bases). Trimming removed 3 bases from V and 3 bases from J, with 26 bases in between. Looked up from germline, CDR1 is DFQATT and CDR2 is SNEGSKA (reference sequence). CDR3 length equals 18 residues. Here the CDR3 DNA reads TGCAGTGCTAGTACGATCCGGGACGCTCGCCTATCGGACTATGGCTACACCTTC. Protein product: CSASTIRDARLSDYGYTF.

The rearrangement uses TRBV7-9 and TRBJ1-5; D gene ambiguous. The V end was cut by 1 base, the J end by 0 bases, with 7 bases between. Germline-derived CDR1 and CDR2 are SEHNR and FQNEAQ (reference sequence). This CDR3 region has 15 residues. CDR3 sequence: CASSLGGSSNQPQHF. Written as DNA, the CDR3 is TGTGCCAGCAGCTTAGGTGGGAGTAGCAATCAGCCCCAGCATTTT. Using reference TRBV7-9 and TRBJ1-5 for the parts outside the CDR3, the full variable domain is DTGVSQNPRHKITKRGQNVTFRCDPISEHNRLYWYRQTLGQGPEFLTYFQNEAQLEKSRLLSDRFSAERPKGSFSTLEIQRTEQGDSAMYLCASSLGGSSNQPQHFGDGTRLSIL.

The gene calls are TRBV9 and TRBJ2-7; D possibly uses TRBD1 or TRBD2 (7 bases each). This CDR3 is 13 amino acids long. V dropped 4 bases and J dropped 4 bases, with 12 bases sitting between them. The germline V gene has CDR1 SGDLS and CDR2 YYNGEE. CDR3 loop: CASSQGGNYEQYF. The CDR3 DNA reads TGTGCCAGCAGCCAGGGGGGGAATTACGAGCAGTACTTC.

A single count supports this clone. The chain combines TRBV9 with TRBJ2-1, with TRBD2 as a possible D gene (5 bases). The CDR3 length is 15 residues. The V gene lost 6 bases and the J gene lost 0 bases, with 13 bases spanning the gap. Germline loops: CDR1 SGDLS, CDR2 YYNGEE. CDR3 residues: CASTTDWSSYNEQFF. CDR3 nucleotides: TGTGCCAGCACGACGGACTGGAGCTCCTACAATGAGCAGTTCTTC.

This chain joins TRBV5-4 and TRBJ2-3; a possible D gene is TRBD1 (6 bases). Between the trimmed V and J ends, which lost 4 bases and 2 bases, there was a span of 11 bases. Germline lookup yields CDR1 SGHNT and CDR2 YYREEE (reference sequence). CDR3 length: 14 residues. CDR3 protein: CASSEGQPTDTQYF. For the CDR3, the DNA is TGTGCCAGCAGCGAAGGACAGCCCACAGATACGCAGTATTTT.

The chain is built from TRBV5-1 and TRBJ2-7; D remains unclear. CDR3 size: 13 residues. V lost 5 bases and J lost 4, with 13 bases in between. The germline gives CDR1 SGHRS, CDR2 YFSETQ. The CDR3 loop is CASRLDLVYEQYF. DNA for the CDR3: TGCGCCAGCAGACTGGATTTAGTATACGAGCAGTACTTC.

This clone was found a few times. This chain links TRBV20-1 with TRBJ2-1; 14 nucleotides line up with TRBD2. With 3 bases clipped from V and 10 bases from J, the junction kept 8 bases outside the gene matches. Germline V gene data show CDR1 as DFQATT and CDR2 as SNEGSKA (reference sequence). The CDR3 covers 15 residues. The CDR3 DNA reads TGCAGTGCTAGTAAGACTAGCGGGGGGGCCGAGGAGCAGTTCTTC. It specifies CSASKTSGGAEEQFF.

The chain employs TRBV30 and TRBJ1-1, with 7 bases matching TRBD1. Germline values: CDR1 GTSNPN, CDR2 SVGIG (reference sequence). V shed 5 bases and J 4 bases; nucleotides not matched to a gene: 19. This CDR3 is built from 17 residues. The CDR3 region has the DNA TGTGCCTGGCGAAAAACGGGACAGCGATCCTTGGCCACTGAAGCTTTCTTT. It encodes CAWRKTGQRSLATEAFF.

The chain links TRBV21-1 to TRBJ2-7; no DNA check was done on the table's D call, TRBD1. TRBV21-1 is marked as a pseudogene. The CDR3 spans 15 residues. The CDR3 is CASRYYTWTPYEQYF. CDR3 nucleotides: TGTGCCAGCAGGTACTATACGTGGACACCCTACGAGCAGTACTTC.

V usage is TRBV11-1 and J usage is TRBJ1-1; 11 bases fit TRBD1. Looked up from germline, CDR1 is SGHAT and CDR2 is FQDESV (reference sequence). This CDR3 has 15 residues. With V trimmed by 4 bases and J by 1 base, 2 bases remained unmatched. CDR3 protein: CASSSGTGGNTEAFF. The CDR3 region has the DNA TGTGCCAGCAGCTCCGGGACAGGGGGGAACACTGAAGCTTTCTTT.

This clone was recorded once. DNA for the CDR3: TGTGCCAGCAGTTTTGGGCAGTTCTTC. It translates to CASSFGQFF. This chain joins TRBV27 and TRBJ2-1, with D uncertain. The CDR3 extends over 9 amino acids. V gave up 3 bases and J gave up 12 bases, with 3 bases separating them. Germline loops: CDR1 MNHEY, CDR2 SMNVEV (reference sequence).

This chain uses TRBV5-1 with TRBJ2-6; D not certain. Deletions cut 1 base from V and 2 bases from J, with 10 bases between. The CDR3 has 16 residues. Germline V lookup: CDR1 SGHRS, CDR2 YFSETQ. The CDR3 DNA is TGCGCCAGCAGCTTGAACTCCCAGACTGGGGCCAACGTCCTGACTTTC. It codes for CASSLNSQTGANVLTF.

The rearrangement uses TRBV19 and TRBJ1-2; D is undetermined. V dropped 3 bases and J dropped 0 bases, with 11 bases sitting between them. The germline CDR1 and CDR2 sequences are LNHDA and SQIVND (reference sequence). This CDR3 has 15 residues. The CDR3 DNA reads as TGTGCCAGTAGTATTAGTGTTAAAACTAACTATGGCTACACCTTC. The encoded protein is CASSISVKTNYGYTF.

CDR3 in DNA: TGTGCTAGTGGTTTGGGAGGGTTACCTAATCAGCCCCAGCATTTT. Translating it yields CASGLGGLPNQPQHF. J is TRBJ1-5 and V is TRBV12-5; D gene uncertain. The length of the CDR3 is 15 residues. Germline assignment: CDR1 LGHNT and CDR2 FRNRAP. V was pared by 1 base and J by 4 bases, with 11 bases between. The full variable domain, in which reference TRBV12-5 and TRBJ1-5 provide the parts outside the CDR3, is DARVTQTPRHKVTEMGQEVTMRCQPILGHNTVFWYRQTMMQGLELLAYFRNRAPLDDSGMPKDRFSAEMPDATLATLKIQPSEPRDSAVYFCASGLGGLPNQPQHFGDGTRLSIL.

The chain employs TRBV5-6 and TRBJ1-2; TRBD1 might be the D (5 bases). V dropped 4 bases and J dropped 5 bases, with 12 bases sitting between them. This CDR3 is built from 13 residues. Germline assignment: CDR1 SGHDT and CDR2 YYEEEE. The CDR3 DNA sequence: TGTGCCAGCAGCCCCGGGGGATTTTATGGCTACACCTTC. Translating gives CASSPGGFYGYTF.

A note on this clone: The sample contains more than one DNA sequence encoding this CDR3. The genes are TRBV7-9 and TRBJ1-1; D is perhaps TRBD1 (5 bases). With 1 base removed from V and 0 bases from J, the gap between germline ends came to 6 bases. Germline CDR1 is SEHNR and CDR2 is FQNEAQ (reference sequence). The CDR3 contains 14 residues. CDR3 sequence: CASSLVGVNTEAFF. CDR3 coding DNA: TGTGCCAGCAGCTTAGTGGGGGTGAACACTGAAGCTTTCTTT. The whole variable domain, remainder taken from reference TRBV7-9 and TRBJ1-1, is DTGVSQNPRHKITKRGQNVTFRCDPISEHNRLYWYRQTLGQGPEFLTYFQNEAQLEKSRLLSDRFSAERPKGSFSTLEIQRTEQGDSAMYLCASSLVGVNTEAFFGQGTRLTVV.

J is TRBJ2-1 and V is TRBV5-1; TRBD2 agrees at 8 bases. V lost 0 bases, J lost 6 bases, and 5 bases stayed unmatched. The CDR3 has 15 residues. Germline V gene sequence: CDR1 SGHRS, CDR2 YFSETQ. This chain's CDR3 is CASSLESGGGNEQFF. CDR3 coding DNA: TGCGCCAGCAGCTTGGAAAGCGGGGGAGGCAATGAGCAGTTCTTC.

The rearrangement links TRBV5-5 to TRBJ1-1; TRBD1 is a possible D gene (5 bases). The ends were cut back, 0 bases at V and 8 bases at J, with 8 bases in the middle. The CDR3 totals 12 residues. Germline CDR1 is SGHKS and CDR2 is YYEKEE (reference sequence). In DNA, the CDR3 is TGTGCCAGCAGCTTGGAGACAGTAGAAGCTTTCTTT. This encodes CASSLETVEAFF.

J is TRBJ2-7 and V is TRBV5-6; TRBD1 aligns across 9 bases. This CDR3 spans 14 amino acids. Germline CDR1 is SGHDT and CDR2 is YYEEEE. V shed 0 bases, J shed 4 bases, and the junction held 2 bases outside the gene matches. The CDR3 sequence: CASSLGTGEYEQYF. CDR3 bases: TGTGCCAGCAGCTTGGGGACAGGGGAGTACGAGCAGTACTTC.

This chain links TRBV5-6 with TRBJ1-2, with a tentative D call TRBD1 (6 bases). This CDR3 contains 14 residues. The germline V gene encodes CDR1 SGHDT and CDR2 YYEEEE. The V end was cut by 1 base, the J end by 4 bases, with 11 bases between. The CDR3 DNA is TGTGCCAGCAGCTTGCACAGGGTCAGCTATGGCTACACCTTC. Its translation is CASSLHRVSYGYTF.

The V call is TRBV19, the J call TRBJ2-3; D uncertain. The length of the CDR3 is 14 residues. Germline CDR1 and CDR2: LNHDA and SQIVND (reference sequence). The V end lost 5 bases, the J end lost 0 bases, and 9 bases lay between the germline ends. As DNA, the CDR3 is TGTGCCAGTAGTTCCAAGTCTAGCACAGATACGCAGTATTTT. This translates into CASSSKSSTDTQYF. Filled out from reference TRBV19 and TRBJ2-3, the complete variable domain reads DGGITQSPKYLFRKEGQNVTLSCEQNLNHDAMYWYRQDPGQGLRLIYYSQIVNDFQKGDIAEGYSVSREKKESFPLTVTSAQKNPTAFYLCASSSKSSTDTQYFGPGTRLTVL.

CDR3 in DNA: TGCGCCAGCAGTGAGGCCAGTAGGAATTCACCCCTCCACTTT. Translated, it gives CASSEASRNSPLHF. The chain joins TRBV10-2 to TRBJ1-6; no reliable D call. CDR1 is WSHSY and CDR2 is SAAADI in the germline V gene. The CDR3 covers 14 residues. Trimming removed 2 bases from V and 7 bases from J, with 9 bases in between.

J is TRBJ2-7 and V is TRBV10-3, with TRBD2 matching over 8 bases. The junction had 8 bases not matched to a gene; V was cut back by 3 bases and J by 7 bases. The CDR3 runs 14 residues. Per the germline V gene, CDR1 is ENHRY and CDR2 is SYGVKD. The CDR3 sequence: CAISDPGLGREQYF. In nucleotides, the CDR3 is TGTGCCATCAGTGATCCGGGACTAGGGAGGGAGCAGTACTTC.